The rows below give T cell receptor beta chains drawn from one sample of a study of vaccination and CD4 T cells after COVID-19. Their target antigens are unknown. TCRdb re-analysed the PCR reads in MiXCR, keeping a single row per CDR3 protein. The sample carries some 15,000 distinct CDR3 sequences, roughly four fifths recorded once. Sequenced sample: CD4+ T cells from blood, cultured in vitro. These receptors were obtained from a human donor who had recovered from COVID-19. The CDR3 runs from the conserved cysteine through the conserved F or W. The order of the fields is clone size, V gene, J gene, CDR3 length, CDR3 protein. Clone size is shown for a subset of rows, as once, few, many or a class of expanded clone.

clone size: once
V gene: TRBV4-1
J gene: TRBJ1-2
CDR3 length: 16
CDR3 protein: CASSPYSRQGDYGYTF

clone size: .
V gene: TRBV6-5
J gene: TRBJ1-5
CDR3 length: 14
CDR3 protein: CASSLGQGATPQHF

clone size: few
V gene: TRBV7-9
J gene: TRBJ1-1
CDR3 length: 14
CDR3 protein: CASSFHPMNTEAFF

clone size: .
V gene: TRBV30
J gene: TRBJ1-5
CDR3 length: 15
CDR3 protein: CAWSLGWTGNQPQHF

clone size: .
V gene: TRBV19
J gene: TRBJ1-1
CDR3 length: 13
CDR3 protein: CASMKGTNTEAFF

clone size: .
V gene: TRBV30
J gene: TRBJ2-2
CDR3 length: 14
CDR3 protein: CAWRVGANTGELFF

clone size: few
V gene: TRBV7-2
J gene: TRBJ1-6
CDR3 length: 16
CDR3 protein: CASSPGTGATNSPLHF

clone size: once
V gene: TRBV6-1
J gene: TRBJ2-1
CDR3 length: 14
CDR3 protein: CASSNRPGGNEQFF

clone size: .
V gene: TRBV19
J gene: TRBJ2-6
CDR3 length: 16
CDR3 protein: CASSIGDLSGANVLTF

clone size: .
V gene: TRBV4-1
J gene: TRBJ2-1
CDR3 length: 16
CDR3 protein: CASSQDAGAFYNEQFF

clone size: .
V gene: TRBV12-3/TRBV12-4
J gene: TRBJ1-2
CDR3 length: 14
CDR3 protein: CASSSYRGNYGYTF

clone size: .
V gene: TRBV7-2
J gene: TRBJ2-7
CDR3 length: 14
CDR3 protein: CASSRRTGNNEQYF

clone size: .
V gene: TRBV11-2
J gene: TRBJ2-1
CDR3 length: 18
CDR3 protein: CASLYRTSGGGSYNEQFF

clone size: .
V gene: TRBV2
J gene: TRBJ1-5
CDR3 length: 16
CDR3 protein: CACQGQGIWGNQPQHF

clone size: .
V gene: TRBV7-9
J gene: TRBJ2-3
CDR3 length: 18
CDR3 protein: CASSRGQGAGERTDTQYF

clone size: .
V gene: TRBV20-1
J gene: TRBJ1-6
CDR3 length: 15
CDR3 protein: CSARGVIRTNSPLHF

clone size: .
V gene: TRBV6-5
J gene: TRBJ1-1
CDR3 length: 15
CDR3 protein: CASSYSGQPNTEAFF

clone size: .
V gene: TRBV6-2/TRBV6-3
J gene: TRBJ2-1
CDR3 length: 19
CDR3 protein: CASSPGTSGRRGLYNEQFF

clone size: few
V gene: TRBV2
J gene: TRBJ1-1
CDR3 length: 14
CDR3 protein: CATLRPGLNTEAFF

clone size: .
V gene: TRBV20-1
J gene: TRBJ2-7
CDR3 length: 14
CDR3 protein: CSARDGANSCEQYF

clone size: .
V gene: TRBV7-2
J gene: TRBJ1-1
CDR3 length: 14
CDR3 protein: CASSLPGGSTEAFF

clone size: .
V gene: TRBV7-6
J gene: TRBJ2-5
CDR3 length: 20
CDR3 protein: CASSLEGDYSWGRLQETQYF

clone size: .
V gene: TRBV20-1
J gene: TRBJ1-4
CDR3 length: 14
CDR3 protein: CSATTGTTIEKLFF

clone size: few
V gene: TRBV25-1
J gene: TRBJ1-6
CDR3 length: 14
CDR3 protein: CASSETTARSPLHF

clone size: .
V gene: TRBV11-2
J gene: TRBJ1-1
CDR3 length: 16
CDR3 protein: CASSPRTGWLDTEAFF

clone size: few
V gene: TRBV6-1
J gene: TRBJ1-2
CDR3 length: 13
CDR3 protein: CASSGQKGYGYTF

clone size: once
V gene: TRBV24-1
J gene: TRBJ1-3
CDR3 length: 14
CDR3 protein: CATSDWRAGNTIYF

clone size: .
V gene: TRBV24-1
J gene: TRBJ2-3
CDR3 length: 15
CDR3 protein: CATSDTTGRLMAQYF

clone size: .
V gene: TRBV6-1
J gene: TRBJ2-7
CDR3 length: 13
CDR3 protein: CASSRSGSYEQYF

clone size: .
V gene: TRBV4-1
J gene: TRBJ2-6
CDR3 length: 16
CDR3 protein: CASSQARGSGANVLTF

clone size: .
V gene: TRBV20-1
J gene: TRBJ2-3
CDR3 length: 14
CDR3 protein: CSARDVEGTDTQYF

clone size: .
V gene: TRBV19
J gene: TRBJ2-7
CDR3 length: 13
CDR3 protein: CASRQEEGSEQYF

clone size: .
V gene: TRBV6-5
J gene: TRBJ2-5
CDR3 length: 13
CDR3 protein: CASSYSGRETQYF

clone size: few
V gene: TRBV7-8
J gene: TRBJ2-7
CDR3 length: 16
CDR3 protein: CASSSISSGNRYEQYF

clone size: .
V gene: TRBV20-1
J gene: TRBJ1-5
CDR3 length: 15
CDR3 protein: CSARDGGASHQPQHF

clone size: once
V gene: TRBV6-5
J gene: TRBJ1-5
CDR3 length: 13
CDR3 protein: CASSYGGNQPQHF

clone size: .
V gene: TRBV30
J gene: TRBJ1-2
CDR3 length: 12
CDR3 protein: CARPRALGGYTF

clone size: .
V gene: TRBV6-5
J gene: TRBJ1-1
CDR3 length: 13
CDR3 protein: CASSYGGFTEAFF

clone size: .
V gene: TRBV7-2
J gene: TRBJ1-6
CDR3 length: 15
CDR3 protein: CASSSPGQGNSPLHF

clone size: .
V gene: TRBV11-3
J gene: TRBJ2-3
CDR3 length: 16
CDR3 protein: CASSDLTGTEADTQYF

clone size: .
V gene: TRBV7-3
J gene: TRBJ1-2
CDR3 length: 16
CDR3 protein: CASSLTRARSNYGYTF

clone size: .
V gene: TRBV12-3/TRBV12-4
J gene: TRBJ1-6
CDR3 length: 17
CDR3 protein: CASTSNSANLRGSPLHF

clone size: .
V gene: TRBV23-1
J gene: TRBJ2-7
CDR3 length: 15
CDR3 protein: CASSHRDIEILEQYF

clone size: .
V gene: TRBV27
J gene: TRBJ1-2
CDR3 length: 18
CDR3 protein: CASRRNAPGTGAGYGYTF

clone size: few
V gene: TRBV19
J gene: TRBJ1-2
CDR3 length: 11
CDR3 protein: CASNRADGYTF

clone size: .
V gene: TRBV28
J gene: TRBJ1-2
CDR3 length: 18
CDR3 protein: CASSPTLRDGADRVGYTF

clone size: .
V gene: TRBV6-1
J gene: TRBJ2-5
CDR3 length: 15
CDR3 protein: CASRNLAGSGETQYF

clone size: once
V gene: TRBV20-1
J gene: TRBJ2-7
CDR3 length: 15
CDR3 protein: CSARVWDVGSYEQYF

clone size: few
V gene: TRBV15
J gene: TRBJ2-3
CDR3 length: 16
CDR3 protein: CATSANTAGWDDTQYF

clone size: .
V gene: TRBV7-3
J gene: TRBJ1-2
CDR3 length: 15
CDR3 protein: CASSYDAQGHYGYTF

clone size: few
V gene: TRBV20-1
J gene: TRBJ2-7
CDR3 length: 12
CDR3 protein: CSARKDLYEQYF

clone size: .
V gene: TRBV5-5
J gene: TRBJ1-1
CDR3 length: 16
CDR3 protein: CASSSGPAVMNTEAFF

clone size: .
V gene: TRBV7-3
J gene: TRBJ2-2
CDR3 length: 16
CDR3 protein: CASSQSTSGSTGELFF

clone size: .
V gene: TRBV30
J gene: TRBJ2-1
CDR3 length: 17
CDR3 protein: CAWSVGLAGVGYNEQFF

clone size: large
V gene: TRBV7-2
J gene: TRBJ1-1
CDR3 length: 15
CDR3 protein: CASSRAIGTGTEAFF

clone size: .
V gene: TRBV24-1
J gene: TRBJ1-2
CDR3 length: 13
CDR3 protein: CATSDYDSYGYTF

clone size: .
V gene: TRBV6-5
J gene: TRBJ1-5
CDR3 length: 13
CDR3 protein: CASSYFGGQPQHF

clone size: few
V gene: TRBV7-2
J gene: TRBJ2-2
CDR3 length: 14
CDR3 protein: CASSFKTRPGELFF

clone size: .
V gene: TRBV7-2
J gene: TRBJ1-1
CDR3 length: 15
CDR3 protein: CASSLRGSMNTEAFF

clone size: .
V gene: TRBV7-9
J gene: TRBJ2-2
CDR3 length: 14
CDR3 protein: CASSRKREAGELFF